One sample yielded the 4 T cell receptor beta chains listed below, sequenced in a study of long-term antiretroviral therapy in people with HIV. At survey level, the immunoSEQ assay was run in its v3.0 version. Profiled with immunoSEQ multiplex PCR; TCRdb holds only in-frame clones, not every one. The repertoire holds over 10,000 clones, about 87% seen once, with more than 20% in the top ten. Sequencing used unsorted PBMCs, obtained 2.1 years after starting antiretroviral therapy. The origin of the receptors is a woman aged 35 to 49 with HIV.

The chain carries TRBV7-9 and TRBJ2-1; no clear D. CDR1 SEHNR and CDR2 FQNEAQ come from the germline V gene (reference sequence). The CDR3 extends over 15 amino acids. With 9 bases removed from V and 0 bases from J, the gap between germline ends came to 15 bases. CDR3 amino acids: CASRYSESSYNEQFF. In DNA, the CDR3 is TGTGCCAGTAGGTACAGTGAAAGCTCCTACAATGAGCAGTTCTTC.

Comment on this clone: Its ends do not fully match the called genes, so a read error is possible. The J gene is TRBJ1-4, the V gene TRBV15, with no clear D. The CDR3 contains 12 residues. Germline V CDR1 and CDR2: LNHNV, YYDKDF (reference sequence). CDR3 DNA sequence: TGTGCCACCAGCAGAGATCGTGGACGCGAAACATTT. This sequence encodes CATSRDRGRETF.

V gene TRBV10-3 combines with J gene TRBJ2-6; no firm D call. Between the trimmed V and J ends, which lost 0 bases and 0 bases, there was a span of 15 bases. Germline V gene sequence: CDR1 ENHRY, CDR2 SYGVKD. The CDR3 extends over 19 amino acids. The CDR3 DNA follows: TGTGCCATCAGTGAGTCGATAACTGCCTCGGTCTCTGGGGCCAACGTCCTGACTTTC. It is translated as CAISESITASVSGANVLTF.

The CDR3 loop reads CASRPTPGTERTKETQYF. CDR3 coding DNA: TGTGCCAGCAGACCCACCCCCGGGACGGAAAGAACGAAAGAGACCCAGTACTTC. The rearrangement uses TRBV7-9 and TRBJ2-5; perhaps D is TRBD1 or TRBD2 (5 bases each). Per germline, CDR1 SEHNR and CDR2 FQNEAQ (reference sequence). This CDR3 has 18 residues. Between the trimmed V and J ends, which lost 6 bases and 3 bases, there was a span of 26 bases.